Detailed here is one TCR beta chain. Ten or more counts support this clonotype. This receptor's antigen is unknown. There are no base qualities to consult, and no much larger clone falls within one base. The data belong to a study of T cell repertoires in cytomegalovirus infection (dated by TCRdb to about 2019). General notes on the study: Alongside well-studied HLA-B-restricted epitopes, the peptide stimulations were aimed at recently identified HLA-C-restricted CMV epitopes, whose presentation resists viral immunomodulation. The HLA type of each donor mattered for the analysis, because public TCR beta signatures pointed to carriage of CMV infection along with the matching HLA type. The study at large found these results: In both this cohort and an independent cohort of 350 to 400 donors, the cumulative frequency of public TCR beta family members distinguished carriers of CMV infection plus the relevant HLA type. In the ex vivo response, HLA-C-restricted CMV-specific TCR beta clonotypes were dominant, and in two of eight donors the single most frequent clonotype came from this HLA-C-restricted group.

The germline V gene encodes CDR1 SGHKS and CDR2 YYEKEE (reference sequence). V is pared back by 4 bases and J by 0 bases, with 10 bases lying between the germline termini. The CDR3 measures 14 amino acids from cysteine to phenylalanine. Only the CDR3 DNA is retained, 42 bases long and in frame from the first base. The data were produced on an Illumina HiSeq 1500. TCRdb reworked the public reads: Q25 trimming with fastp, MiXCR clone assembly, productive beta chains retained. Each entry is one CDR3 protein sequence, shown with its most common DNA and genes. The sample table records approximately 1,000,000 distinct CDR3 sequences; around 31% of these occur just once. Of the sample, about an eighth falls within the top ten clones. Per the publication, the treatment or condition label means: in vitro stimulation with specific CMV peptide epitopes to enrich CMV-specific T cells.

Sequenced material: cultured CD8+ T cells from PBMCs, taken from culture after CMV antigen stimulation. The source of this sequence is a human donor in good health (CMV status not recorded). Some clones in this sample may be carry-over from other donors' samples. The V gene is TRBV5-5 and the J gene is TRBJ1-1, with an unclear D gene assignment. This receptor carries the CDR3 CASSVRRVNTEAFF. Read as DNA, the sequence is TGTGCCAGCAGCGTACGACGGGTGAACACTGAAGCTTTCTTT. Outside the CDR3, residues come from the reference TRBV5-5 and TRBJ1-1 proteins, so the full variable domain is: DAGVTQSPTHLIKTRGQQVTLRCSPISGHKSVSWYQQVLGQGPQFIFQYYEKEERGRGNFPDRFSARQFPNYSSELNVNALLLGDSALYLCASSVRRVNTEAFFGQGTRLTVV.